Listed below are T cell receptor beta chains from one sample, sequenced in a study of spatial heterogeneity in lung cancer. TCRdb itself ran the 5' RACE reads through MiXCR, one entry per CDR3 protein. The sample holds more than 5,000 distinct CDR3 sequences, 9.5% to 15% seen once. Sample: normal lung tissue next to the tumor, taken at surgery. The receptors shown here come from a male donor with early-stage non-small cell lung cancer. CDR3s include the opening cysteine and the closing phenylalanine or tryptophan. The D gene is left open where the match is weak. Clone size is given for some rows only: seen once, a few or many times, or a class if the clone is expanded.

J gene | clone size | D gene | V gene | CDR3 protein | CDR3 DNA
TRBJ1-6 | medium-sized | TRBD1 | TRBV6-5 | CASRRTGGDSPLHF | TGTGCCAGCAGACGAACAGGGGGCGATTCACCCCTCCACTTT
TRBJ2-3 | medium-sized | . | TRBV7-6 | CASSFPQDTQYF | TGTGCCAGCAGCTTCCCCCAAGATACGCAGTATTTT
TRBJ1-1 | medium-sized | . | TRBV27 | CASSPGTSGTEAFF | TGTGCCAGCAGCCCCGGGACGAGTGGCACTGAAGCTTTCTTT
TRBJ2-7 | medium-sized | TRBD1 | TRBV5-1 | CASSLGGQGHYEQYF | TGCGCCAGCAGCTTGGGGGGACAGGGCCACTACGAGCAGTACTTC
TRBJ2-1 | many | TRBD1 | TRBV7-2 | CASSLLSGGNYNEQFF | TGTGCCAGCAGCTTATTGTCAGGGGGCAACTACAATGAGCAGTTCTTC
TRBJ1-2 | . | . | TRBV12-3/TRBV12-4 | CASSFRDNYYGYTF | TGTGCCAGCAGTTTCCGGGACAACTACTATGGCTACACCTTC
TRBJ2-7 | many | . | TRBV6-2/TRBV6-3 | CASTEGKPYEQYF | TGTGCCAGCACCGAAGGGAAGCCCTACGAGCAGTACTTC
TRBJ2-3 | medium-sized | . | TRBV29-1 | CSVELGANTDTQYF | TGCAGCGTTGAACTCGGTGCCAACACAGATACGCAGTATTTT
TRBJ2-7 | medium-sized | . | TRBV20-1 | CSASSRDLREQYF | TGCAGTGCTAGTTCAAGGGATTTGCGCGAGCAGTACTTC
TRBJ2-1 | . | . | TRBV7-3 | CASSLGPVEGHEQFF | TGTGCCAGCAGCTTAGGGCCCGTTGAGGGACATGAGCAGTTCTTC
TRBJ1-1 | many | . | TRBV6-6 | CASRTPGARGTEAFF | TGTGCCAGCAGAACTCCGGGGGCGCGGGGCACTGAAGCTTTCTTT
TRBJ1-1 | medium-sized | TRBD1 | TRBV5-1 | CASSYSSSGTVNTEAFF | TGCGCCAGCAGCTATTCTAGCTCCGGGACAGTGAACACTGAAGCTTTCTTT
TRBJ2-1 | medium-sized | TRBD1 | TRBV30 | CAGQGAGRYNEQFF | TGTGCCGGGCAGGGGGCGGGAAGATACAATGAGCAGTTCTTC
TRBJ2-7 | few | TRBD2 | TRBV28 | CASTGTSGRVSSYEQYF | TGTGCCAGCACCGGGACTAGCGGGAGGGTTAGCTCCTACGAGCAGTACTTC
TRBJ2-3 | few | . | TRBV13 | CVSSFAGREQYF | TGTGTCAGCAGCTTCGCGGGGCGGGAGCAGTATTTT
TRBJ1-1 | many | . | TRBV29-1 | CSVVLWGEEAFF | TGCAGCGTTGTCCTCTGGGGGGAGGAAGCTTTCTTT
TRBJ1-1 | medium-sized | . | TRBV30 | CAWSLDWSEAFF | TGTGCCTGGAGTTTAGACTGGAGTGAAGCTTTCTTT
TRBJ2-5 | many | TRBD2 | TRBV5-5 | CASRALAGGPKSLAEETQYF | TGTGCCAGCAGGGCACTAGCGGGAGGGCCGAAGTCATTAGCTGAAGAGACCCAGTACTTC
TRBJ2-7 | many | . | TRBV6-2/TRBV6-3 | CASSSLSSYEQYF | TGTGCCAGCAGCTCGTTAAGCTCCTACGAGCAGTACTTC
TRBJ1-3 | many | . | TRBV11-2 | CASSLYGAGNTIYF | TGTGCCAGCAGCTTATACGGGGCTGGAAACACCATATATTTT
TRBJ2-1 | medium-sized | . | TRBV7-2 | CASSLREQFF | TGTGCCAGCAGCTTGCGTGAGCAGTTCTTC
TRBJ2-3 | many | . | TRBV7-2 | CASSRDHGDTQYF | TGTGCCAGCAGCCGGGACCACGGGGATACGCAGTATTTT
TRBJ2-1 | . | . | TRBV5-1 | CASNVGLVDEQFF | TGCGCCAGCAATGTCGGTCTAGTAGACGAGCAGTTCTTC
TRBJ2-4 | many | . | TRBV6-2/TRBV6-3 | CASRNLELAKNIQYF | TGTGCCAGCAGAAATCTAGAATTAGCCAAAAACATTCAGTACTTC
TRBJ2-7 | many | TRBD2 | TRBV27 | CASRRLAEFYEQYF | TGTGCCAGCAGGAGACTAGCGGAGTTCTACGAGCAGTACTTC
TRBJ2-3 | medium-sized | . | TRBV7-2 | CASSLRAGTQYF | TGTGCCAGCAGCCTCCGAGCGGGTACGCAGTATTTT
TRBJ2-3 | medium-sized | TRBD1 | TRBV2 | CASSEGTGINTQYF | TGTGCCAGCAGTGAGGGGACAGGGATAAATACGCAGTATTTT
TRBJ2-2 | many | . | TRBV7-2 | CASSLVQDTGELFF | TGTGCCAGCAGCTTAGTGCAGGACACCGGGGAGCTGTTTTTT
TRBJ2-3 | medium-sized | TRBD2 | TRBV20-1 | CSAQWALAGGSTDTQYF | TGCAGTGCGCAATGGGCACTAGCGGGAGGTTCCACAGATACGCAGTATTTT
TRBJ1-5 | . | TRBD1 | TRBV7-3 | CASSPGDRGNQPQHF | TGTGCCAGCAGTCCTGGGGACAGGGGCAATCAGCCCCAGCATTTT
TRBJ1-5 | medium-sized | . | TRBV7-6 | CASSLGAPTDYSNQPQHF | TGTGCCAGCAGCTTAGGGGCCCCGACAGATTATAGCAATCAGCCCCAGCATTTT
TRBJ2-7 | . | . | TRBV20-1 | CSASRQVLSYEQYF | TGCAGTGCTAGTCGCCAGGTCCTCTCCTACGAGCAGTACTTC
TRBJ2-5 | many | TRBD2 | TRBV5-1 | CASSLGTLAGDFQETQYF | TGCGCCAGCAGCTTGGGGACACTAGCGGGAGACTTCCAAGAGACCCAGTACTTC
TRBJ2-2 | medium-sized | TRBD2 | TRBV5-1 | CASSSLTSANTGELFF | TGCGCCAGCAGCTCCCTGACTAGCGCGAACACCGGGGAGCTGTTTTTT
TRBJ1-3 | . | . | TRBV7-3 | CASSLSSTGNTIYF | TGTGCCAGCAGCTTAAGTTCAACCGGAAACACCATATATTTT
TRBJ1-2 | once | . | TRBV6-5 | CASSPDAWNYGYTF | TGTGCCAGCAGTCCGGACGCGTGGAACTATGGCTACACCTTC
TRBJ1-5 | many | . | TRBV12-3/TRBV12-4 | CASSFDGGDVLPQHF | TGTGCCAGCAGTTTCGATGGGGGGGACGTACTGCCCCAGCATTTT
TRBJ2-2 | medium-sized | TRBD2 | TRBV7-9 | CASSNTPGSSGTNTGELFF | TGTGCCAGCAGCAACACTCCGGGGTCTAGCGGGACGAACACCGGGGAGCTGTTTTTT
TRBJ2-5 | medium-sized | . | TRBV29-1 | CSVDGSGYQETQYF | TGCAGCGTTGATGGTAGCGGTTACCAAGAGACCCAGTACTTC
TRBJ1-5 | medium-sized | . | TRBV27 | CASSLDRNQPQHF | TGTGCCAGCAGTTTAGACAGGAATCAGCCCCAGCATTTT
TRBJ1-5 | once | . | TRBV27 | CASRKVVGFNQPQHF | TGTGCCAGCAGAAAGGTGGTGGGTTTCAATCAGCCCCAGCATTTT
TRBJ2-1 | few | TRBD2 | TRBV10-3 | CASSESSGIAYNEQFF | TGCGCCAGCAGTGAGTCGAGCGGGATTGCCTACAATGAGCAGTTCTTC
TRBJ2-1 | many | . | TRBV7-9 | CATPTGSSYNEQFF | TGTGCCACCCCAACAGGTAGCTCCTACAATGAGCAGTTCTTC
TRBJ1-2 | hyperexpanded | TRBD1 | TRBV2 | CASRDSLISYTF | TGTGCCAGTCGGGACAGTTTAATAAGCTACACCTTC
TRBJ2-2 | many | TRBD2 | TRBV27 | CASLAGGPVGELFF | TGTGCCAGCTTAGCGGGAGGGCCGGTCGGGGAGCTGTTTTTT
TRBJ2-6 | many | . | TRBV4-2 | CASRQPGSGANVLTF | TGTGCCAGCAGACAACCTGGGTCTGGGGCCAACGTCCTGACTTTC
TRBJ1-4 | . | . | TRBV30 | CAWSTPGTTENEKLFF | TGTGCCTGGTCCACTCCGGGCACAACGGAGAATGAAAAACTGTTTTTT
TRBJ2-1 | . | TRBD2 | TRBV29-1 | CSVTRTSGYNEQFF | TGCAGCGTGACCCGGACTAGCGGATACAATGAGCAGTTCTTC
TRBJ1-2 | medium-sized | TRBD1 | TRBV6-5 | CASRGDDQGTAYGYTF | TGTGCCAGCAGGGGGGATGATCAAGGGACAGCCTATGGCTACACCTTC
TRBJ1-1 | . | . | TRBV7-9 | CASSFQQDNTEAFF | TGTGCCAGCAGCTTCCAACAGGATAACACTGAAGCTTTCTTT
TRBJ1-5 | medium-sized | . | TRBV23-1 | CASSQFQGNQPQHF | TGCGCCAGCAGTCAATTTCAAGGGAATCAGCCCCAGCATTTT
TRBJ2-7 | many | . | TRBV30 | CAWDAYYEQYF | TGTGCCTGGGATGCCTACTACGAGCAGTACTTC
TRBJ1-4 | . | . | TRBV18 | CASSPPPGLNEKLFF | TGTGCCAGCTCACCACCCCCAGGGCTCAATGAAAAACTGTTTTTT
TRBJ2-2 | few | TRBD1 | TRBV6-2/TRBV6-3 | CASRRQGYTGELFF | TGTGCCAGCAGAAGACAGGGATATACCGGGGAGCTGTTTTTT